These T cell receptor beta chains were read from a single sample in a study of CD8+CD57+ T cells in acquired aplastic anemia. TCRdb re-called the reads with MiXCR, one entry per CDR3 protein. The repertoire holds about 220,000 distinct CDR3 sequences, with 30% to 40% as singletons. The sequencing sample was made of sorted CD4+, CD8+, or CD8+CD57+ T cells (not recorded which) from PBMCs. Source of these receptors: a human donor in good health, serving as a control. Both conserved end residues are part of each CDR3. Each record gives: J gene, V gene, CDR3 protein.

j_call: TRBJ1-2
v_call: TRBV5-1
cdr3_aa: CASSVDRAGYTF

j_call: TRBJ1-3
v_call: TRBV3-1
cdr3_aa: CASSQGGVDGNTIYF

j_call: TRBJ2-3
v_call: TRBV13
cdr3_aa: CASSPPWGGSWQDTDTQYF

j_call: TRBJ1-2
v_call: TRBV20-1
cdr3_aa: CSARAIQGYNYGYTF

j_call: TRBJ1-1
v_call: TRBV6-4
cdr3_aa: CAREGNTEAFF

j_call: TRBJ2-7
v_call: TRBV6-5
cdr3_aa: CASSYAGQGNYEQYF

j_call: TRBJ1-2
v_call: TRBV25-1
cdr3_aa: CASSEYNYGYTF

j_call: TRBJ2-7
v_call: TRBV25-1
cdr3_aa: CASSRYWDGQYF

j_call: TRBJ2-3
v_call: TRBV15
cdr3_aa: CATRRTSGRTDTQYF

j_call: TRBJ2-7
v_call: TRBV20-1
cdr3_aa: CSATGQLYEQYF

j_call: TRBJ1-3
v_call: TRBV5-4
cdr3_aa: CASSPAGGNTIYF

j_call: TRBJ1-2
v_call: TRBV12-3/TRBV12-4
cdr3_aa: CASRHEWGENGYTF

j_call: TRBJ1-6
v_call: TRBV12-3/TRBV12-4
cdr3_aa: CASTTLWDRSSPLHF

j_call: TRBJ2-1
v_call: TRBV29-1
cdr3_aa: CSGTVGGRRVNEQFF

j_call: TRBJ2-5
v_call: TRBV7-3
cdr3_aa: CASSPTGGLAGTKETQYF

j_call: TRBJ1-4
v_call: TRBV4-1
cdr3_aa: CASSLGQEEKLFF

j_call: TRBJ1-2
v_call: TRBV20-1
cdr3_aa: CSAETWTGGNYGYTF

j_call: TRBJ1-2
v_call: TRBV12-3/TRBV12-4
cdr3_aa: CASSRQGGSTGDGYTF

j_call: TRBJ2-1
v_call: TRBV7-9
cdr3_aa: CASSLATVAYNEQFF

j_call: TRBJ1-1
v_call: TRBV24-1
cdr3_aa: CATSAPGGTEAFF

j_call: TRBJ1-5
v_call: TRBV29-1
cdr3_aa: CSVGLGVDQPQHF

j_call: TRBJ2-7
v_call: TRBV30
cdr3_aa: CAWSALRQGEAYEQYF

j_call: TRBJ2-1
v_call: TRBV24-1
cdr3_aa: CATSDKNWRDDNEQFF

j_call: TRBJ2-7
v_call: TRBV5-1
cdr3_aa: CASSPPGLGPYEQYF

j_call: TRBJ2-3
v_call: TRBV15
cdr3_aa: CATSSRSDTQYF

j_call: TRBJ2-5
v_call: TRBV18
cdr3_aa: CASSPRTSHTEGTQYF

j_call: TRBJ2-3
v_call: TRBV12-3/TRBV12-4
cdr3_aa: CASSLSAGGPYTQYF

j_call: TRBJ2-7
v_call: TRBV3-1
cdr3_aa: CASSLGQGEQYF

j_call: TRBJ2-6
v_call: TRBV5-5
cdr3_aa: CASSSILGANVLTF

j_call: TRBJ1-5
v_call: TRBV20-1
cdr3_aa: CSALGPNNQPQHF

j_call: TRBJ1-2
v_call: TRBV2
cdr3_aa: CASSEGQGDGYTF

j_call: TRBJ2-2
v_call: TRBV5-1
cdr3_aa: CASSSKNGGGELFF

j_call: TRBJ1-5
v_call: TRBV12-3/TRBV12-4
cdr3_aa: CASSLRGQGLDSNQPQHF

j_call: TRBJ2-7
v_call: TRBV25-1
cdr3_aa: CASSPDYDVGEQYF

j_call: TRBJ1-6
v_call: TRBV7-9
cdr3_aa: CASSPRGTVSPLHF

j_call: TRBJ2-7
v_call: TRBV11-2
cdr3_aa: CASSFFGQGAVEQYF

j_call: TRBJ1-4
v_call: TRBV10-3
cdr3_aa: CAISPTVDRDEKLFF

j_call: TRBJ2-7
v_call: TRBV4-2
cdr3_aa: CASSRDREGEQYF

j_call: TRBJ2-5
v_call: TRBV20-1
cdr3_aa: CSARDEGGGTQYF